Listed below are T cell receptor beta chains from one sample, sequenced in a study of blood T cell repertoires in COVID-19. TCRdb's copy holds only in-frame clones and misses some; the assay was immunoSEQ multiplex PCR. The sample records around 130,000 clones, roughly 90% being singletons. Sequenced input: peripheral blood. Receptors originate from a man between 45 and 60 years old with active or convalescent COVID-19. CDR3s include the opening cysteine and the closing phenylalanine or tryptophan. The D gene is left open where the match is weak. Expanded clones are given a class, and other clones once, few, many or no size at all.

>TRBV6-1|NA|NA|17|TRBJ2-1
TGTGCCAGCAGTGAAGTTAGACTAGTGAATTTCTACAATGAGCAGTTCTTC
CASSEVRLVNFYNEQFF
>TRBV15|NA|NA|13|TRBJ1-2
TGTGCCACCAGCATAGCCAATTACTATGGCTACACCTTC
CATSIANYYGYTF
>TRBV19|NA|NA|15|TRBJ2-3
TGTGCCAGTAGTTTAGGCAGGGCTTCCGCAGATACGCAGTATTTT
CASSLGRASADTQYF
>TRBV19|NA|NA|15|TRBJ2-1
TGTGCCAGTAAGTTCAGCGGAGCTGAACCCTATGAGCAGTTCTTC
CASKFSGAEPYEQFF
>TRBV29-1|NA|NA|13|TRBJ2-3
TGCAGCGTTGAAGATAACCGGGGTGATACGCAGTATTTT
CSVEDNRGDTQYF
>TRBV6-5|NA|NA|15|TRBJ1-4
TGTGCCAGCAGGACAAGACAGAGGAGTAATGAAAAACTGTTTTTT
CASRTRQRSNEKLFF
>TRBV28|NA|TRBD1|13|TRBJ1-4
TGTGCCAGTTCAGGGGGCGCGAATGAAAAACTGTTTTTT
CASSGGANEKLFF
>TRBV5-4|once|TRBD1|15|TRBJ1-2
TGTGCCAGCAGCCGTCCGGACGGACAGGCCTATGGCTACACCTTC
CASSRPDGQAYGYTF
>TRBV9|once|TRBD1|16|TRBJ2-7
TGTGCCAGCAGCGTGGGGGACAGGGTACACTCCTACGAGCAGTACTTC
CASSVGDRVHSYEQYF
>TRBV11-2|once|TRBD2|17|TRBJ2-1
TGTGCCAGCAGCCGGTACGTAGGGACTAGCGGGACAGGGGAGCAGTTCTTC
CASSRYVGTSGTGEQFF
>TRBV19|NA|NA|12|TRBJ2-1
TGTGCCAGTAGTGACAACTACAATGAGCAGTTCTTC
CASSDNYNEQFF
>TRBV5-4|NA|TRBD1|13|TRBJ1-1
TGTGCCAGCAGCCGGGGACAGGGGGCACCAGCTTTCTTT
CASSRGQGAPAFF
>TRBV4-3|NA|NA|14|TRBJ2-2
TGCGCCAGCAGCCAAGATTTTGCGCCCGGGGAGCTGTTTTTT
CASSQDFAPGELFF
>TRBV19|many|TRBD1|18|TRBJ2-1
TGTGCCAGTAGTATCCCCTACTCCCTACTGGACAGGGGAGGTGAGCAGTTCTTC
CASSIPYSLLDRGGEQFF
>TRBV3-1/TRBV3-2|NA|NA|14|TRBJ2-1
TGTGCCAGCAGCCAAGGGGTGACAGGCCCTGAGCAGTTCTTC
CASSQGVTGPEQFF
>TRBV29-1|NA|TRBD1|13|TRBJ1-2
TGCAGCGTTGTCGGACAGGACCGCCTTGGCTACACCTTC
CSVVGQDRLGYTF
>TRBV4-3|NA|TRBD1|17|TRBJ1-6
TGCGCCAGCAGCCCCACAGGGGGCCCTACCCTAATTTCACCCCTCCACTTT
CASSPTGGPTLISPLHF
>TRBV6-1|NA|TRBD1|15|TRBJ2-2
TGTGCCAGCAGTGAACCCGGACAGGGGGCCGGGGAGCTGTTTTTT
CASSEPGQGAGELFF
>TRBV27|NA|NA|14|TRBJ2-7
TGTGCCAGCAGCCGTTCGACAGACAGCTACGAGCAGTACTTC
CASSRSTDSYEQYF
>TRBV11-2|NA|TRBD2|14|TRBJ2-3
TGTGCCAGCAGCTTAGACGGGGGGGCGGATACGCAGTATTTT
CASSLDGGADTQYF
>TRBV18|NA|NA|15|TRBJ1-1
TGTGCCAGCTCACCAATCGGCAGCGAGAACACTGAAGCTTTCTTT
CASSPIGSENTEAFF
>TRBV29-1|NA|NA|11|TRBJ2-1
TGCAGCGTTGAGTCCCTCAATGAGCAGTTCTTC
CSVESLNEQFF
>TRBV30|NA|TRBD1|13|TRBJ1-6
TGTGCCTTACAGGGGGCGAGGAATTCACCCCTCCACTTT
CALQGARNSPLHF
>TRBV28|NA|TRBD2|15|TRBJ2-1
TGTGCCAGCAGCCGGACTAGCGGGAGGTACAATGAGCAGTTCTTC
CASSRTSGRYNEQFF
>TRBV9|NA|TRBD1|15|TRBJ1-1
TGTGCCAGCAGCGTGCACAGGGGTTTGAACACTGAAGCTTTCTTT
CASSVHRGLNTEAFF
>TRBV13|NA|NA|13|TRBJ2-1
TGTGCCAGCAGCTTAGGTGGGGCCAATGAGCAGTTCTTC
CASSLGGANEQFF
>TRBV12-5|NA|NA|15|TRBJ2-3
TGTGCTAGTGGTTTGGCGGATACTACCGCAGATACGCAGTATTTT
CASGLADTTADTQYF
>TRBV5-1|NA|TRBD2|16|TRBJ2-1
TGCGCCAGCAGCTCAACACGGACTAGCGGGGGGGATGAGCAGTTCTTC
CASSSTRTSGGDEQFF
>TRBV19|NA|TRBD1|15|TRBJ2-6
TGTGCCAGTAGTATAGGTCGCGACAGGGGAGGCGTCCTGACTTTC
CASSIGRDRGGVLTF
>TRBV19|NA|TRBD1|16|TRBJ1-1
TGTGCCAGTAGGACCGCCGGGACAGGGCTGAGCACTGAAGCTTTCTTT
CASRTAGTGLSTEAFF
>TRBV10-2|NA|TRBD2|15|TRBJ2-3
TGCGCCAGCCTTCTAGCGGGAGAGGGCACAGATACGCAGTATTTT
CASLLAGEGTDTQYF
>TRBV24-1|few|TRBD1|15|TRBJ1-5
TGTGCCACCAGTGATTCCTACAGGGGGAATCAGCCCCAGCATTTT
CATSDSYRGNQPQHF
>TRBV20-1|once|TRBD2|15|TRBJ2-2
TGCAGTGCTAGTGACGGGACTAGTCGCACCGGGGAGCTGTTTTTT
CSASDGTSRTGELFF
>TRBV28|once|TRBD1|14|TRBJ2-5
TGTGCCAGCAGTAATTGGGACAGGGGGGAGACCCAGTACTTC
CASSNWDRGETQYF
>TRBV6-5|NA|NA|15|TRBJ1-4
TGTGCCAGCAGTTACTCACTCGGGAGGGGTGAAAAACTGTTTTTT
CASSYSLGRGEKLFF
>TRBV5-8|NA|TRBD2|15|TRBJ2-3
TGTGCCAGCAGCTTGTCGGGCGGGGGTGCGGATACGCAGTATTTT
CASSLSGGGADTQYF
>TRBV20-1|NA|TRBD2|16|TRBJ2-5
TGCAGTGCTAGTCCCCCTAGCGGGGCCGAGCAAGAGACCCAGTACTTC
CSASPPSGAEQETQYF
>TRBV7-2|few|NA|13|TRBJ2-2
TGTGCCAGCAGCCGGGACATCGGTGGGGAGCTGTTTTTT
CASSRDIGGELFF
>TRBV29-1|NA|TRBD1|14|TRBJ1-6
TGCAGCGTCCGGGACAGCTCCTATAATTCACCCCTCCACTTT
CSVRDSSYNSPLHF
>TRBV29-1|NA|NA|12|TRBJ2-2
TGCAGCGTTGTACAGCTCACCGGGGAGCTGTTTTTT
CSVVQLTGELFF
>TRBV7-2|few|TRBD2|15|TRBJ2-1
TGTGCCAGCAGCTTAGTAGGCGGGGGTCACAATGAGCAGTTCTTC
CASSLVGGGHNEQFF
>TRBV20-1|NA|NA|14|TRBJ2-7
TGCAGTGCTAGTCCCCGGGGTCAATCCTACGAGCAGTACTTC
CSASPRGQSYEQYF
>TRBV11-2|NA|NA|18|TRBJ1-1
TGTGCCAGCAGCCCAGTGTCCGGGACACTCGTTTGGGGTACTGAAGCTTTCTTT
CASSPVSGTLVWGTEAFF
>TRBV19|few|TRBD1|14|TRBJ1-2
TGTGCCAGTAGTTTACCCTCGGACAGGGGAGGCTACACCTTC
CASSLPSDRGGYTF
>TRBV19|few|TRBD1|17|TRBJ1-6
TGTGCCAGTAGGACGACGGGACAGAGCTCCTATAATTCACCCCTCCACTTT
CASRTTGQSSYNSPLHF
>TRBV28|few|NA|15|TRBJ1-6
TGTGCCAGCAGTTTATCGGGGTCCTATAATTCACCCCTCCACTTT
CASSLSGSYNSPLHF
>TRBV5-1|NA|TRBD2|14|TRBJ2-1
TGCGCCAGCACACTAGCGGGCGAGTACAATGAGCAGTTCTTC
CASTLAGEYNEQFF
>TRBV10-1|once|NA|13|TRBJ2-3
TGCGCCAGCAGCCTTGCGTCCTCAGATACGCAGTATTTT
CASSLASSDTQYF
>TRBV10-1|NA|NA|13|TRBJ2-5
TGCGCCAGCAGTGGAACTAGCCTTCAGACCCAGTACTTC
CASSGTSLQTQYF
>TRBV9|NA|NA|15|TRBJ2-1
TGTGCCAGCAGCGTCCTAAGCGACTCCTACAATGAGCAGTTCTTC
CASSVLSDSYNEQFF
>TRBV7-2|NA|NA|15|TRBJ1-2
TGTGCCAGCAGCACCCGGACCGAGACCCAGGGTGGCTACACCTTC
CASSTRTETQGGYTF
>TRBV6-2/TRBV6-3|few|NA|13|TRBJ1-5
TGTGCCAGCAGTAGGCCGACGGGGCAGCCCCAGCATTTT
CASSRPTGQPQHF
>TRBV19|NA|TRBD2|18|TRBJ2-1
TGTGCCAGTAGTACCCGGATAGCGGGAGGGCCTAAGTCGTTCGAGCAGTTCTTC
CASSTRIAGGPKSFEQFF
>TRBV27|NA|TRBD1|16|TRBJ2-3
TGTGCCAGCAGTTTAGCCGGGACAGGGTCCTTGGATACGCAGTATTTT
CASSLAGTGSLDTQYF
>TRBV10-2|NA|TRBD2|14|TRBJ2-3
TGCGCCAGCAGAGAAGCGGGAATGGTAGATACGCAGTATTTT
CASREAGMVDTQYF
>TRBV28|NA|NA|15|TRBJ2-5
TGTGCCAGCAGTTTCGTCCATATTGGTGCGGAGACCCAGTACTTC
CASSFVHIGAETQYF
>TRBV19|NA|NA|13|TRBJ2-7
TGTGCCAGTAGTCGGTCCGCGGGGTACGAGCAGTACTTC
CASSRSAGYEQYF
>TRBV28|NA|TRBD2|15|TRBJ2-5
TGTGCCAGCAGTCGGGGACTAGCGGGACAAGAGACCCAGTACTTC
CASSRGLAGQETQYF
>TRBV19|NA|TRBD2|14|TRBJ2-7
TGTGCCAGTAGGCTAGCGGGAGGAGTATACGAGCAGTACTTC
CASRLAGGVYEQYF